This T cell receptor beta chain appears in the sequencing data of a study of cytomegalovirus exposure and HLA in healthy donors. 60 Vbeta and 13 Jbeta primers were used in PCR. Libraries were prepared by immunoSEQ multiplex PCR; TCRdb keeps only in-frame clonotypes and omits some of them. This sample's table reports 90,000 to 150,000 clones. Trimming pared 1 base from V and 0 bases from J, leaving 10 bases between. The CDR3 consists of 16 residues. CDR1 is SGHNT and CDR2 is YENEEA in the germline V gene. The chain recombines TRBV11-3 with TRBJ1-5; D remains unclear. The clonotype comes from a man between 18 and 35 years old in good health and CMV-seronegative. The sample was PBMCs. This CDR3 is CASSLGNRNSNQPQHF. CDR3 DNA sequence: TGTGCCAGCAGCTTAGGCAATAGAAATAGCAATCAGCCCCAGCATTTT.